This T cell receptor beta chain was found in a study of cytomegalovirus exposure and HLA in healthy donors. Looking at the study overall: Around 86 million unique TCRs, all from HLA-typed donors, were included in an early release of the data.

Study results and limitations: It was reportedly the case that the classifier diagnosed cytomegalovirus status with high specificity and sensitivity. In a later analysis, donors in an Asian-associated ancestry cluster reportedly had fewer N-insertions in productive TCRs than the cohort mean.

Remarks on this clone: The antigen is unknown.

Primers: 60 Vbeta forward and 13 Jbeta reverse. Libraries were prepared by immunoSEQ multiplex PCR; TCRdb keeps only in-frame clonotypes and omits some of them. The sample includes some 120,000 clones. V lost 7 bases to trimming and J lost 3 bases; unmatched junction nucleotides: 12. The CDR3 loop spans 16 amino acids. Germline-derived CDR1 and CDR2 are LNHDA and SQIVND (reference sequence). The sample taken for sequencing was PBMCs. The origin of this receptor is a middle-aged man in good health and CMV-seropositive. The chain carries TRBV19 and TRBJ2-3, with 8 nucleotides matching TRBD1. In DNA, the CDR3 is TGTGCCAGTACCCATCAGGGGGCCGAATATACAGATACGCAGTATTTT. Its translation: CASTHQGAEYTDTQYF.